One TCR beta chain is described in this entry. Its antigen is unknown. These data belong to a study of cytomegalovirus exposure and HLA in healthy donors. About the study: The roughly 130 validation repertoires, a later analysis reported, used the same platform as the approximately 670 repertoires from the first cohort.

Germline V gene sequence: CDR1 SGHRS, CDR2 YFSETQ. This CDR3 spans 14 amino acids. Trimming pared 2 bases from V and 2 bases from J, leaving 10 bases between. Study results and limitations: The authors listed 150 to 200 TCR beta chains as cytomegalovirus-associated.

Profiled with immunoSEQ multiplex PCR; TCRdb holds only in-frame clones, not every one. This sample has 200,000 to 250,000 clones, with 87% found just once. The origin of this receptor is a woman aged 18-35 years in good health and CMV-seropositive. The rearrangement uses TRBV5-1 and TRBJ2-5, with D possibly matching TRBD1 (6 bases). Sequenced: PBMCs. The DNA for the CDR3 is TGCGCCAGCAGCTTAAACAGGGAACAAGAGACCCAGTACTTC. It encodes CASSLNREQETQYF.